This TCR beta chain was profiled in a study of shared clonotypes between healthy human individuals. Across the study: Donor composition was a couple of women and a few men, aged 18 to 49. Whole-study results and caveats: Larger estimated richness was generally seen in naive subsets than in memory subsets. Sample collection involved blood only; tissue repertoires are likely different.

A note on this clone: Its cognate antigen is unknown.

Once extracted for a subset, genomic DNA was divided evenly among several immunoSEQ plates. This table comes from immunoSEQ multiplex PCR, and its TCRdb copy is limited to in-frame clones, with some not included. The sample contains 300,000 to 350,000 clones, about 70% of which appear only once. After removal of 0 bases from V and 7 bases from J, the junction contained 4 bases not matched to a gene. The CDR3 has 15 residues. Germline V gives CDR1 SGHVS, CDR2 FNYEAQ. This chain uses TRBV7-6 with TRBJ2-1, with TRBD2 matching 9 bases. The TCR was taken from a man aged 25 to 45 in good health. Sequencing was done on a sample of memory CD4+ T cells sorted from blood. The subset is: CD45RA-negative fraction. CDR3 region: CASSLASGSGNEQFF. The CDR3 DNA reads TGTGCCAGCAGCTTAGCTAGCGGGAGCGGGAATGAGCAGTTCTTC.